Listed here is a single TCR beta chain. Antigen unknown. This CDR3 is built from 14 residues. With 7 bases clipped from V and 2 bases from J, the junction kept 5 bases outside the gene matches. The germline CDR1 and CDR2 sequences are SGDLS and YYNGEE. Sequencing used immunoSEQ multiplex PCR; TCRdb keeps in-frame clones, though not all of them. The sample carries around 180,000 clones, approximately 90% recorded once. The source of the sample is a study of T cell responses to AZD1222 COVID-19 vaccine. The study's findings and limits: White British donors predominated, females outnumbered males, and clonal diversity was possibly underestimated. There were vaccine-associated CD4 TCRs across spike, dominant at 160-218 and 743-854. It was only after the peak T cell response that any repertoires were sampled. Close to half of all spike-specific TCRs reportedly target regions of the variants that are unmutated.

This material consisted of peripheral blood, taken on day 0 of AZD1222 vaccination. The sequence was collected from an adult in good health. The chain is built from TRBV9 and TRBJ1-5, with 8 bases lining up with TRBD1. The CDR3 here is CASGRTGRNQPQHF. Written as DNA, the CDR3 is TGTGCCAGCGGCCGGACAGGGCGCAATCAGCCCCAGCATTTT. The full variable domain, rest sourced from reference TRBV9 and TRBJ1-5, is DSGVTQTPKHLITATGQRVTLRCSPRSGDLSVYWYQQSLDQGLQFLIQYYNGEERAKGNILERFSAQQFPDLHSELNLSSLELGDSALYFCASGRTGRNQPQHFGDGTRLSIL.